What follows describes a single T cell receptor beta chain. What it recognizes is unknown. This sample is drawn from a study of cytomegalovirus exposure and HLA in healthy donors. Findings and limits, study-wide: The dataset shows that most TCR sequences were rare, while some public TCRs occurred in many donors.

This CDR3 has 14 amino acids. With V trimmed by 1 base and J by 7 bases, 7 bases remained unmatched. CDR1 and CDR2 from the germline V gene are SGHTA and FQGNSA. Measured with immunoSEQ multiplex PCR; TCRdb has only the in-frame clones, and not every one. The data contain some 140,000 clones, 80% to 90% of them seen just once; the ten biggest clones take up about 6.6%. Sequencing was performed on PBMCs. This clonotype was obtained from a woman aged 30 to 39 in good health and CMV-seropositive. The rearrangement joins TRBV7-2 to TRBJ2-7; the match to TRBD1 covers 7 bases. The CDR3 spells CASSLGGQVVEQYF. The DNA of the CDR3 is TGTGCCAGCAGCTTAGGTGGACAGGTTGTGGAGCAGTACTTC.